This TCR beta chain was sequenced for a study of CD8 T cells in ankylosing spondylitis. Broader study findings: Typical of ankylosing spondylitis blood, it appeared, was a TCR beta motif of fewer than 10 highly homologous variants.

For TCR beta, libraries came from quantitative 5'-RACE with molecular barcodes. MiXCR, run by TCRdb on the 5' RACE reads, gives a single entry per CDR3 protein. Of 750,000 to 850,000 distinct CDR3 sequences detected, approximately 12% appear once; the ten largest clones hold about 0.5%. This clonotype was seen only a few times. The antigen is not known. Germline V CDR1 and CDR2: SGHRS, YFSETQ. The CDR3 consists of 15 residues. Trimming shortened V by 0 bases and J by 4 bases, and 11 bases separated the two germline ends. This chain connects TRBV5-1 to TRBJ1-5; D call uncertain. This receptor was taken from a male donor with ankylosing spondylitis. The material sequenced was blood, either unsorted or a sorted T cell fraction (not recorded which). The CDR3 DNA follows: TGCGCCAGCAGCTTGGACCCGAGCGTTAATCAGCCCCAGCATTTT. Its protein is CASSLDPSVNQPQHF.